The rows below give T cell receptor beta chains drawn from one sample of a study of CD8+ T cells in alopecia areata. Using immunoSEQ multiplex PCR, the repertoire was profiled, and TCRdb retains in-frame clones only, with some absent. The sample includes about 70,000 clones, 29% seen only once; the top ten take 14% to 15%. Sequenced here: CD8+ T cells sorted from blood, sampled at week 4, from a patient treated with tofacitinib. These receptors all stem from a human donor with alopecia areata. Each CDR3 is given with its conserved first and last residue. Not every row has a clone size; where given, it reads once, few, many or a size class.

CDR3 | V | size | J
CASAGGEVYTGELFF | TRBV13 | - | TRBJ2-2
CASSDGGSGQETQYF | TRBV9 | few | TRBJ2-5
CSVDGAGGPDEQYF | TRBV29-1 | few | TRBJ2-7
CASSGGGSNQPQHF | TRBV2 | few | TRBJ1-5
CSVRPDRTGELFF | TRBV29-1 | - | TRBJ2-2
CAWSGGITEAFF | TRBV30 | - | TRBJ1-1
CSVDGTSGRISETQYF | TRBV29-1 | - | TRBJ2-5
CASSFPAIGNTIYF | TRBV7-9 | few | TRBJ1-3
CSVEARTPGELFF | TRBV29-1 | few | TRBJ2-2
CASSPRGERDNEQYF | TRBV27 | few | TRBJ2-7
CASKPTGFDEQYF | TRBV2 | - | TRBJ2-7
CASSFLAVAKQETQYF | TRBV7-8 | - | TRBJ2-5
CASSPLGFGYEQYF | TRBV28 | few | TRBJ2-7
CATHNGETQPQHF | TRBV6-1 | few | TRBJ1-5
CAPRGGQETQYF | TRBV10-3 | - | TRBJ2-5
CSVPGQGRGGELFF | TRBV29-1 | - | TRBJ2-2
CASRGYYEQYF | TRBV7-2 | few | TRBJ2-7
CAWSVDGSGANEQFF | TRBV30 | - | TRBJ2-1
CASSLGDRGADTQYF | TRBV11-2 | few | TRBJ2-3
CAWSSLGGPNTEAFF | TRBV30 | - | TRBJ1-1
CAWSLMTGSLREQYF | TRBV30 | - | TRBJ2-7
CSVEGGQATMNTEAFF | TRBV29-1 | few | TRBJ1-1
CASAVVYGSSYEQYF | TRBV27 | few | TRBJ2-7
CASSQKNLGYTF | TRBV4-1 | - | TRBJ1-2
CASSWGTGQPQHF | TRBV27 | many | TRBJ1-5
CASSQGMATLDEQYF | TRBV4-3 | - | TRBJ2-7
CASSQERTEQETQYF | TRBV4-3 | few | TRBJ2-5
CSVEEGGYEQYF | TRBV29-1 | - | TRBJ2-7
CAGRGTSYEQYF | TRBV30 | - | TRBJ2-7
CSVELGRAYEQYF | TRBV29-1 | - | TRBJ2-7
CASIGPETGELFF | TRBV9 | - | TRBJ2-2
CATSVQEDEQYF | TRBV15 | - | TRBJ2-7
CAWSDDSLSNQPQHF | TRBV30 | - | TRBJ1-5
CSVETETGGDEQYF | TRBV29-1 | - | TRBJ2-7
CASSQVPSNANYGYTF | TRBV4-1 | few | TRBJ1-2
CAGGYNSRAYGYTF | TRBV6-5 | few | TRBJ1-2
CASSLSPSSYEQYF | TRBV11-3 | many | TRBJ2-7
CASSLVRGSLNYGYTF | TRBV28 | once | TRBJ1-2
CASRDWISYEQYF | TRBV6-5 | - | TRBJ2-7
CASSWTSGYNEQFF | TRBV27 | few | TRBJ2-1
CASSHQVRGTSTDTQYF | TRBV4-1 | - | TRBJ2-3
CSVEESDSTDTQYF | TRBV29-1 | - | TRBJ2-3
CASLAINEQFF | TRBV7-9 | - | TRBJ2-1
CATSRDKGYNEQFF | TRBV15 | few | TRBJ2-1
CASSPTGGNYGYTF | TRBV5-1 | few | TRBJ1-2
CSVEGQAGYTF | TRBV29-1 | - | TRBJ1-2
CAWEQGMNTEAFF | TRBV30 | few | TRBJ1-1
CASSSSTGTKETQYF | TRBV7-6 | large | TRBJ2-5
CSVEGVGQGRKTYGYTF | TRBV29-1 | - | TRBJ1-2
CASGAKLAGAGNEQFF | TRBV7-9 | few | TRBJ2-1
CASSLAGSSGEQFF | TRBV5-6 | few | TRBJ2-1
CASSSGLAYEQYF | TRBV11-2 | few | TRBJ2-7
CASSLVGTTYEQYF | TRBV7-2 | - | TRBJ2-7
CASSERDGGTSGREQYF | TRBV13 | - | TRBJ2-7
CASSLKTETQYF | TRBV6-1 | - | TRBJ2-5
CASSLAQGAMVEQYF | TRBV11-2 | many | TRBJ2-7
CASSPKKGGQPQHF | TRBV6-5 | few | TRBJ1-5
CASSSMSEQFF | TRBV2 | few | TRBJ2-1
CSAPNGGGELFF | TRBV29-1 | - | TRBJ2-2